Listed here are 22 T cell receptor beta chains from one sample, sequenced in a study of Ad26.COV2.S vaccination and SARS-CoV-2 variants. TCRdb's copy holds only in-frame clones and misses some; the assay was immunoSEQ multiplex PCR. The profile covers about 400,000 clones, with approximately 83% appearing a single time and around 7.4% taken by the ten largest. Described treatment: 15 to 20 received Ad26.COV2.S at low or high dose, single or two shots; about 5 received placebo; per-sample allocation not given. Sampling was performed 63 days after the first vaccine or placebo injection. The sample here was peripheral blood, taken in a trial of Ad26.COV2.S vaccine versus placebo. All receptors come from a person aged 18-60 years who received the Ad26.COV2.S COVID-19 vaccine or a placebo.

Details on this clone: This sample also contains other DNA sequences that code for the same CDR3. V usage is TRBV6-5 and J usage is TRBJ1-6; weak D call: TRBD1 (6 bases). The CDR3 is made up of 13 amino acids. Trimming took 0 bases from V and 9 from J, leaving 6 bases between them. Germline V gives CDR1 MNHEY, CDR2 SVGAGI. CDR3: CASSYSRGSPLHF. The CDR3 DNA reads TGTGCCAGCAGTTACTCCAGGGGTTCACCCCTCCACTTT.

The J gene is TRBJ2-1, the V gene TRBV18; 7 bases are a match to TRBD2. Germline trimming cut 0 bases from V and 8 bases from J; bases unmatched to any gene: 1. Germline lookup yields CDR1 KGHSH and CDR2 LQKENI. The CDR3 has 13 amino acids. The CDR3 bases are TGTGCCAGCTCACCACCTAGCGGGCATGAGCAGTTCTTC. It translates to CASSPPSGHEQFF.

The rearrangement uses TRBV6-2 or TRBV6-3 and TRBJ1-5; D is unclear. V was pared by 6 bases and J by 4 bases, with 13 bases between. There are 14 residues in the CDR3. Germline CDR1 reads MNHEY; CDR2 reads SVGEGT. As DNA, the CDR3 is TGTGCCAGCAGCCGTCTACATGGAAATCAGCCCCAGCATTTT. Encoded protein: CASSRLHGNQPQHF.

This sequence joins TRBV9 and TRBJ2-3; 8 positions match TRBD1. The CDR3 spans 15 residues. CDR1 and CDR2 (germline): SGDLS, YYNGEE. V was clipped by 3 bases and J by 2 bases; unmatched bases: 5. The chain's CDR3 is CASSERTGFTDTQYF. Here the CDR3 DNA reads TGTGCCAGCAGCGAACGGACAGGGTTCACAGATACGCAGTATTTT.

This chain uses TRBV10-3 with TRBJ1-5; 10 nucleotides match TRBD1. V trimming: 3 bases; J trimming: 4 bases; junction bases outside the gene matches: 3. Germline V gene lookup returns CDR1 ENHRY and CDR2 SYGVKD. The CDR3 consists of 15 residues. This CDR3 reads CAISDQGQGNQPQHF. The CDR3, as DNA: TGTGCCATCAGTGACCAGGGACAGGGGAATCAGCCCCAGCATTTT.

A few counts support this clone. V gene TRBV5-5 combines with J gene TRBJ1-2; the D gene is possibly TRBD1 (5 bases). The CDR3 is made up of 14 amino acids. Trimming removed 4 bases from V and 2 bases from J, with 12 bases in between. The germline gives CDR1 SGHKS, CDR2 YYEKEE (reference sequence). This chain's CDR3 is CASSVQGENYGYTF. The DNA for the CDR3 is TGTGCCAGCAGCGTCCAGGGTGAAAACTATGGCTACACCTTC.

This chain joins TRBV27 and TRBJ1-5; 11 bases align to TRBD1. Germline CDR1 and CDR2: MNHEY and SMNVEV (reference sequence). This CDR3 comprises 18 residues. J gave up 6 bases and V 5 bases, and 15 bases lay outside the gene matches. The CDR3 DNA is TGTGCCAGCAGTCCACTATGGACAGGGGGCGGCTGGGTTCAGCCCCAGCATTTT. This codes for CASSPLWTGGGWVQPQHF.

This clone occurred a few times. The CDR3 loop is CASGPTSGTQYF. The CDR3 DNA reads as TGTGCCAGCGGGCCTACTTCCGGGACCCAGTACTTC. V is TRBV25-1 and J is TRBJ2-5, with D uncertain. Germline lookup yields CDR1 MGHDK and CDR2 SYGVNS. Trimming stripped 8 bases from V and 7 bases from J, with 14 bases between. The CDR3 loop spans 12 amino acids.

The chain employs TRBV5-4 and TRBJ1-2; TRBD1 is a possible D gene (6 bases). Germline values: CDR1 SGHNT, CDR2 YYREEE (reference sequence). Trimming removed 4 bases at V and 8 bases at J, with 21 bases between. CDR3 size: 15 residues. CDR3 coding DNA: TGTGCCAGCAGCCCCCCTGCAGGGGCTATGAGAGGCTACACCTTC. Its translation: CASSPPAGAMRGYTF.

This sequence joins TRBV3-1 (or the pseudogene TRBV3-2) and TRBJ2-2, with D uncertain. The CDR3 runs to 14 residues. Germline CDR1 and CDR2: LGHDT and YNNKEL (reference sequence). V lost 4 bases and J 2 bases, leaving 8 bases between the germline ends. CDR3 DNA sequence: TGTGCCAGCAGCCGTTTCGGAAACACCGGGGAGCTGTTTTTT. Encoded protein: CASSRFGNTGELFF.

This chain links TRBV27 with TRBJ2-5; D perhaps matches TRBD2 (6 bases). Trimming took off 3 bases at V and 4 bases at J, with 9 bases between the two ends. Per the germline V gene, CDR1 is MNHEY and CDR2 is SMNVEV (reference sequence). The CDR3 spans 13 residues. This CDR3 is CASSFRGLETQYF. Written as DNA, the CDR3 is TGTGCCAGCAGTTTCCGGGGGTTAGAGACCCAGTACTTC.

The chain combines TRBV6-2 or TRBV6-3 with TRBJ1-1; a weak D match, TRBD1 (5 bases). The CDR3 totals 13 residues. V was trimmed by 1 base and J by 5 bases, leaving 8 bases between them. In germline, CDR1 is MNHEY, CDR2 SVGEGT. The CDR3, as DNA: TGTGCCAGCAGTTACTTCGGGGGTACTGAAGCTTTCTTT. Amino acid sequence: CASSYFGGTEAFF.

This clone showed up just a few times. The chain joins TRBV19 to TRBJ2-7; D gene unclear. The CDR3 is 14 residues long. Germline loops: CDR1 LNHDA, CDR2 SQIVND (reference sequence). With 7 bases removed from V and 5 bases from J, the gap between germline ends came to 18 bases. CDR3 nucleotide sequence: TGTGCCAGTAATCGCGGCCCCGCAAAGGACGAGCAGTACTTC. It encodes CASNRGPAKDEQYF.

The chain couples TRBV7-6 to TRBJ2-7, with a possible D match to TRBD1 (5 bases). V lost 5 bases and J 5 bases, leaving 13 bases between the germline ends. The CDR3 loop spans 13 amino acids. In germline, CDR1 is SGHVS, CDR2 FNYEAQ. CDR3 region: CASSPLAGHEQYF. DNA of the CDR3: TGTGCCAGCAGCCCCTTAGCAGGGCACGAGCAGTACTTC. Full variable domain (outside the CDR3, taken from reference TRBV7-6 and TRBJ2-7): GAGVSQSPRYKVTKRGQDVALRCDPISGHVSLYWYRQALGQGPEFLTYFNYEAQQDKSGLPNDRFSAERPEGSISTLTIQRTEQRDSAMYRCASSPLAGHEQYFGPGTRLTVT.

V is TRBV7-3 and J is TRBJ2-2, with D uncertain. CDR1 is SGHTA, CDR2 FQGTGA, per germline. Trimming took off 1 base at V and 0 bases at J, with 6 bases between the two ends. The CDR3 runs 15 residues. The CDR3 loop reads CASSLNGANTGELFF. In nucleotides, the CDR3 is TGTGCCAGCAGCTTAAACGGCGCGAACACCGGGGAGCTGTTTTTT. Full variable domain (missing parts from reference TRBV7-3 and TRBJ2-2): GAGVSQTPSNKVTEKGKYVELRCDPISGHTALYWYRQSLGQGPEFLIYFQGTGAADDSGLPNDRFFAVRPEGSVSTLKIQRTERGDSAVYLCASSLNGANTGELFFGEGSRLTVL.

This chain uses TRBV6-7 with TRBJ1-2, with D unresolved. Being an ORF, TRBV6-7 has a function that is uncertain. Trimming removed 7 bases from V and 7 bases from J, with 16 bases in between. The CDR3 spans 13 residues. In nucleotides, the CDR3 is TGTGCCAGCAACGGAGGCGAAGACGGTGGCTACACCTTC. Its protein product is CASNGGEDGGYTF.

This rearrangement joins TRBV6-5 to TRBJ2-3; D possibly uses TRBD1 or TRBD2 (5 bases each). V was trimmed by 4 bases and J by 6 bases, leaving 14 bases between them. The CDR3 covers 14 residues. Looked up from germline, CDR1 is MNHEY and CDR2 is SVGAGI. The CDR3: CASSFLGTGDTQYF. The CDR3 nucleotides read TGTGCCAGCAGTTTCCTAGGGACCGGCGATACGCAGTATTTT.

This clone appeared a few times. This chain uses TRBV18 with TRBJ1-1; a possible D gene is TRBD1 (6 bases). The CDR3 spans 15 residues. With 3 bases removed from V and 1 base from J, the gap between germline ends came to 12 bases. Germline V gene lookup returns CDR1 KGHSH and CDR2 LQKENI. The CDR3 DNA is TGTGCCAGCTCACCGGGGGGACATTCGAACACTGAAGCTTTCTTT. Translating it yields CASSPGGHSNTEAFF.

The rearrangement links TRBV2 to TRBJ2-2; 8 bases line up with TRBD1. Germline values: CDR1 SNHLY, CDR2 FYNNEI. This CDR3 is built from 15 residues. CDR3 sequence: CATTKGRGPGGELFF. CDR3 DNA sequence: TGTGCTACGACGAAGGGCAGGGGGCCCGGCGGGGAGCTGTTTTTT.

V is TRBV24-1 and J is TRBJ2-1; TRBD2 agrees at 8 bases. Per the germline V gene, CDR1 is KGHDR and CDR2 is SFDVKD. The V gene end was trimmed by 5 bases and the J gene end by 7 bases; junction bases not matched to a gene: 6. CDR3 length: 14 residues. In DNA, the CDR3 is TGTGCCACCAGTGTAGGAGCGGGAGTGAATGAGCAGTTCTTC. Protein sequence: CATSVGAGVNEQFF.

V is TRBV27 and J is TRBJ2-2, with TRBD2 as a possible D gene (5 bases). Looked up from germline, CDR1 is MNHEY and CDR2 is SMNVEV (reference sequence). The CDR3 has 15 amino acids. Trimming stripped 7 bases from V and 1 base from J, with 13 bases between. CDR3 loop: CASTNLAVNTGELFF. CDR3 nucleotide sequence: TGTGCCAGCACTAACCTAGCTGTGAACACCGGGGAGCTGTTTTTT.

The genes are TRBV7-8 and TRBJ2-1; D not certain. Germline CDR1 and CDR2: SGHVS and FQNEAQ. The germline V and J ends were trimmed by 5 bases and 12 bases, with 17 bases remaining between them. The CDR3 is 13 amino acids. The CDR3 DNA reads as TGTGCCAGCAGCGAGCTAGTAGGTGATCCGCAGTTCTTC. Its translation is CASSELVGDPQFF.